The present TCR beta chain was sequenced within a study of T cells in Graves' hyperthyroidism and ophthalmopathy. Study-wide points: The blood repertoire included most of the expanded thyroid clonotypes above 0.001. Ophthalmopathy was told apart from stable hyperthyroidism by a 13 V-J model.

This clonotype was found many times. The antigen remains undetermined. From RNA transcripts, TCR beta CDR3 regions were amplified. Using the HTBI primer set, a first-round RT-PCR was run on the TCR CDR3. TCRdb called the multiplex PCR reads again in MiXCR, with one record for every CDR3 protein. This sample has about 420,000 distinct CDR3 sequences, with more than 15% found just once. V lost 2 bases, J lost 4 bases, and 6 bases lay in between. The length of the CDR3 is 13 residues. Graves' hyperthyroidism without ophthalmopathy progression within 18 months was termed stable. Material: blood. The receptor was isolated from a woman aged 18-29 years with Graves' hyperthyroidism. The rearrangement joins TRBV12-3 or TRBV12-4 to TRBJ1-5; D unclear. DNA of the CDR3: TGTGCCAGCAGTTTAAAAACAAATCAGCCCCAGCATTTT. As protein: CASSLKTNQPQHF.